The sequence of this TCR beta chain was determined in a study of blood T cell repertoires in COVID-19 (dated by TCRdb to about 2020). Study-level background: Collaborator samples came from the United States, Italy and Spain and covered acute and convalescent phases of COVID-19. The prospective study material was composed of cDNA or gDNA derived from T cells, B-cell-depleted T cells, or PBMCs. Subjects who had been exposed to COVID-19, were actively infected with it, or had recovered from it provided the deeply sampled blood TCRbeta repertoires that made up the dataset. A freely available public database, intended as a resource for researchers studying the immune response to SARS-CoV-2, is where the repertoires were released. Samples came from the ongoing ImmuneRACE study (first 160 participants) plus 1,254 subjects from 6 global collaborators. Nearly every sample came with metadata listing a de-identified subject ID, COVID-19 status, age in years and sex. Where available, HLA class I and class II types were taken from metadata supplied by the sample provider and were not determined by assay-based typing. The research as a whole found: How much clinical and demographic metadata was included differed by source and by participant, and the metadata was provided uncurated.

The CDR3, cysteine through phenylalanine, is 14 amino acids long. The retained sequence is limited to the CDR3, 42 bases, with the frame set at the first base. V is cut back by 2 bases and J by 1 base, with 1 base in the junction unmatched. CDR1 and CDR2, per the germline V gene, are MNHNS and SASEGT. Collaborating institutions collected whole blood in K2EDTA tubes following their own protocols. Collaborator samples were shipped for TCRbeta analysis as frozen whole blood, isolated PBMCs, or DNA extracted from either sample type. TCRbeta CDR3 regions were amplified from genomic DNA by means of the immunoSEQ Assay, a bias-controlled multiplex PCR. The authors' analysis ran thus. The number of nucleated cells in each sample was estimated by amplification of reference gene primers within the assay. To quantify the absolute abundance of each unique TCRbeta CDR3 rearrangement, sequence reads were collapsed and filtered. For each sample, productive Simpson clonality was calculated as the square root of Simpson's diversity index across productive rearrangements. This is the immuneACCESS table as TCRdb keeps it, with only in-frame sequences that have V and J called. A part of the clones is gone; compared with another copy, unresolved V genes explain less than half, and the rest is unexplained. That table is the source of V, J and clone size, and D and trimming were worked out from the DNA. In all, the sample holds some 200,000 clones, and 86% of those were seen once. The ten top clones hold about 6% of the sample.

This clone was seen only once. It has no known antigen specificity. No clone much larger than this one lies a single base away; base qualities are absent. This TCR derives from a man of 80 years or more with acute or convalescent COVID-19. Sequenced: peripheral blood. The chain is encoded by TRBV6-1 joined to TRBJ2-7; TRBD2 aligns with 8 central bases. DNA sequence: TGTGCCAGCAGTGAACCTAGCGGGTCCTACGAGCAGTACTTC. This encodes CASSEPSGSYEQYF.